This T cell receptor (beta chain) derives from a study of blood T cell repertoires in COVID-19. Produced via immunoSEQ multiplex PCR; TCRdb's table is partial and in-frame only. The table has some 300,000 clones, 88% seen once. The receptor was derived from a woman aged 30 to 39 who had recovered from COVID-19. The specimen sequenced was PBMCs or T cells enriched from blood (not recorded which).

CDR3 nucleotide sequence: TGTGCCAGCAGTTACATTCGGAACACTGAAGCTTTCTTT. It is translated as CASSYIRNTEAFF. V usage is TRBV6-5 and J usage is TRBJ1-1; D not resolved. Germline CDR1 MNHEY, CDR2 SVGAGI. Trimming shortened V by 2 bases and J by 1 base, and 5 bases separated the two germline ends. This CDR3 has 13 residues.